This T cell receptor beta chain was identified during a study of T cells in Graves' hyperthyroidism and ophthalmopathy. Template material for amplifying TCR beta CDR3 regions consisted of RNA transcripts. TCR CDR3 underwent first-round RT-PCR with the HTBI primer set. TCRdb processed the multiplex PCR reads anew with MiXCR; each CDR3 protein has one entry. The sample carries around 600,000 distinct CDR3 sequences, approximately 15% recorded once. Findings and caveats of the study: The model forecast ophthalmopathy, anticipating it by a median approximately 6.1 months before onset. The authors' 13 V-J model separated ophthalmopathy from stable hyperthyroidism.

For ophthalmopathy patients, the Clinical Activity Score was at least 3 and the NOSPECS grade at least 4; duration was under 3 months. The study excluded patients with uncontrolled infection, other autoimmune disease, pregnancy or lactation. The germline gives CDR1 MDHEN, CDR2 SYDVKM. The V gene lost 5 bases and the J gene lost 6 bases, with 17 bases spanning the gap. The CDR3 runs to 15 residues. This clonotype was detected many times. Its antigen is currently unknown. The chain couples TRBV28 to TRBJ1-5; the D is unclear. This TCR was sampled from a woman aged 18 to 35 with Graves' ophthalmopathy. Sequencing was performed on blood. The CDR3 nucleotides read TGTGCCAGCAGTCCACACCGGACCTCTGCTCAGCCCCAGCATTTT. This sequence encodes CASSPHRTSAQPQHF.